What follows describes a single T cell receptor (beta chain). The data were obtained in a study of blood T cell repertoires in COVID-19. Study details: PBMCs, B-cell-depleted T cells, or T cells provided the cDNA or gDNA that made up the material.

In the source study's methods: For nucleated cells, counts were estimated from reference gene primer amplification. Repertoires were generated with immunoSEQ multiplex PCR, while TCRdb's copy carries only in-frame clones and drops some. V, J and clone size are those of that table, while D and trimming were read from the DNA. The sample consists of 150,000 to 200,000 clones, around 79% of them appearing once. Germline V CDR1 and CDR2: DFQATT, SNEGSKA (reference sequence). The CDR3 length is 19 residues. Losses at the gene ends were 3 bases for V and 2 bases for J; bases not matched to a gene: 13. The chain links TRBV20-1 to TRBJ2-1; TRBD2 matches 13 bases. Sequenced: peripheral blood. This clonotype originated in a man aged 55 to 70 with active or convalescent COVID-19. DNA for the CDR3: TGCAGTGCTAGTCTACTCGGGACTAGCGGGACTCTCGCCTACAATGAGCAGTTCTTC. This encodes CSASLLGTSGTLAYNEQFF.